This TCR beta chain was obtained from a study of healthy donors' naive CD4 and CD8 T cells. Study context: A new alpha primer set targeted every functional IMGT alpha variant. Study-level findings and limits: Positive CDR3 charge linked to CD4+ cells, negative to CD8+ cells. Bulk sequencing left alpha and beta chains unpaired.

Trimming took 4 bases from V and 0 from J, leaving 19 bases between them. The CDR3 is 16 amino acids. Looked up from germline, CDR1 is SQVTM and CDR2 is ANQGSEA. TCR libraries were built from approximately 0.55 ug of total RNA by linear amplification. TCRdb passed the reads through MiXCR, listing each CDR3 protein once. The sample contains approximately 180,000 distinct CDR3 sequences, about 70% of which appear only once. About this clonotype itself: Its antigen remains unknown.

The clonotype comes from a pool of human donors in good health; the sample pools cells from several healthy donors. Material for sequencing was naive CD4+ and CD8+ T cells sorted from blood, pooled from several donors. V is TRBV29-1 and J is TRBJ2-7; perhaps TRBD1 as D (5 bases). The CDR3 loop is CSVVGFQGSISYEQYF. The CDR3 DNA sequence: TGCAGCGTTGTTGGCTTCCAGGGCTCCATCTCCTACGAGCAGTACTTC.